The text below deals with one T cell receptor beta chain. Its specificity is unknown. These data belong to a study of cytomegalovirus exposure and HLA in healthy donors. General study points: Some V segments (TRBV6-2 and TRBV6-3 among them) were excluded as indistinguishable.

In germline, CDR1 is SGHAT, CDR2 FQNNGV. This CDR3 is 15 amino acids long. Unmatched junction bases numbered 7, after V lost 3 bases and J lost 4 bases. PCR used 60 Vbeta primers and 13 Jbeta primers. This table comes from immunoSEQ multiplex PCR, and its TCRdb copy is limited to in-frame clones, with some not included. The table includes some 130,000 clones, over 60% detected once. Sequencing input: PBMCs. The TCR was taken from a man younger than 40 in good health and CMV-seronegative. The gene calls are TRBV11-2 and TRBJ1-1; 8 positions agree with TRBD1. The CDR3 spells CASSFSTGGGTEAFF. The CDR3 DNA reads TGTGCCAGCAGCTTCTCCACAGGGGGAGGCACTGAAGCTTTCTTT. The full variable domain, its missing parts supplied by reference TRBV11-2 and TRBJ1-1, is EAGVAQSPRYKIIEKRQSVAFWCNPISGHATLYWYQQILGQGPKLLIQFQNNGVVDDSQLPKDRFSAERLKGVDSTLKIQPAKLEDSAVYLCASSFSTGGGTEAFFGQGTRLTVV.